The rows below give T cell receptor beta chains drawn from one sample of a study of cytomegalovirus exposure and HLA in healthy donors. Sequencing was performed with immunoSEQ multiplex PCR; in TCRdb, only in-frame clones are kept and a portion is missing. Among roughly 60,000 clones listed, around nine tenths were seen once. What was sequenced was PBMCs. These receptors originate from a young woman in good health and CMV-seronegative. Each CDR3 is given with its conserved first and last residue. D genes are given only for firm matches. Size is omitted from some rows. Given values are once, few, many or a class for expanded clones.

v_gene	d_gene	j_gene	abundance	CDR3aa	CDR3nt
TRBV28	NA	TRBJ2-7	NA	CASRLRDLPYEQYF	TGTGCCAGCAGGCTCCGGGACTTACCCTACGAGCAGTACTTC
TRBV18	NA	TRBJ2-7	NA	CASSAPLGQGSFSEQYF	TGTGCCAGCTCAGCTCCGTTGGGGCAGGGTTCCTTCTCTGAGCAGTACTTC
TRBV18	TRBD1	TRBJ1-1	NA	CASSITGANTEAFF	TGTGCCAGCTCCATCACAGGGGCGAACACTGAAGCTTTCTTT
TRBV7-2	NA	TRBJ2-1	NA	CASSPRWAPYNEQFF	TGTGCCAGCAGCCCTCGGTGGGCCCCCTACAATGAGCAGTTCTTC
TRBV18	TRBD2	TRBJ2-3	NA	CASSTSGPQYF	TGTGCCAGCTCAACTAGCGGGCCGCAGTATTTT
TRBV7-8	NA	TRBJ2-7	NA	CASSLGTVFYEQYF	TGTGCCAGCAGCTTGGGGACTGTCTTCTACGAGCAGTACTTC
TRBV6-6	NA	TRBJ1-3	NA	CASSYYSPGGRNTIYF	TGTGCCAGCAGTTACTACTCCCCGGGGGGTAGAAACACCATATATTTT
TRBV11-2	NA	TRBJ2-5	once	CASSRGVGEQETQYF	TGTGCCAGCAGCCGCGGGGTGGGGGAACAAGAGACCCAGTACTTC
TRBV11-3	NA	TRBJ2-2	NA	CASSLFGMNTGELFF	TGTGCCAGCAGCTTATTCGGGATGAACACCGGGGAGCTGTTTTTT
TRBV27	NA	TRBJ2-1	NA	CASSLSTGWNEQFF	TGTGCCAGCAGTTTATCTACAGGGTGGAATGAGCAGTTCTTC
TRBV10-3	NA	TRBJ1-5	NA	CAISESNQGNQPQHF	TGTGCCATCAGTGAGTCGAACCAGGGTAATCAGCCCCAGCATTTT
TRBV27	TRBD1	TRBJ2-7	few	CASSWRGQGRPWYF	TGTGCCAGCAGTTGGAGGGGACAGGGGCGCCCCTGGTACTTC
TRBV7-4	NA	TRBJ2-3	NA	CASSLVRDTDTQYF	TGTGCCAGCAGCTTAGTGAGGGACACAGATACGCAGTATTTT
TRBV7-9	TRBD2	TRBJ2-3	NA	CASSSTGTSGPSTDTQYF	TGTGCCAGCAGCTCTACGGGGACTAGCGGGCCGAGCACAGATACGCAGTATTTT
TRBV5-1	NA	TRBJ2-3	once	CASSRRSAGTQYF	TGCGCCAGCAGCAGGCGAAGCGCGGGTACGCAGTATTTT
TRBV29-1	NA	TRBJ1-1	NA	CSVGAANTEAFF	TGCAGCGTTGGGGCCGCGAACACTGAAGCTTTCTTT
TRBV19	NA	TRBJ2-7	NA	CASSIDGKSDTGAYEQYF	TGTGCCAGTAGTATAGACGGGAAGTCGGACACGGGGGCCTACGAGCAGTACTTC
TRBV5-6	TRBD1	TRBJ2-2	NA	CASSFRMTGFTGELFF	TGTGCCAGCAGTTTTAGGATGACAGGGTTCACCGGGGAGCTGTTTTTT
TRBV6-5	NA	TRBJ2-1	NA	CASSYLASSSYNEQFF	TGTGCCAGCAGTTACTTGGCTAGCTCGTCATACAATGAGCAGTTCTTC
TRBV12-5	TRBD1	TRBJ1-2	NA	CASGLVPPGGGYGYTF	TGTGCTAGTGGTTTGGTACCCCCAGGGGGAGGTTATGGCTACACCTTC
TRBV7-2	NA	TRBJ2-5	NA	CASSLAAGALETQYF	TGTGCCAGCAGCTTAGCCGCGGGGGCCTTAGAGACCCAGTACTTC
TRBV7-3	TRBD2	TRBJ2-1	once	CASSPHGGGLAANNEQFF	TGTGCCAGCAGCCCCCACGGGGGGGGACTAGCGGCCAACAATGAGCAGTTCTTC
TRBV5-4	TRBD1	TRBJ2-7	NA	CASSLAGTGRYEQYF	TGTGCCAGCAGCTTGGCAGGGACAGGGCGATACGAGCAGTACTTC